This T cell receptor beta chain was sequenced for a study of cytomegalovirus exposure and HLA in healthy donors. The ends were cut back, 0 bases at V and 8 bases at J, with 13 bases in the middle. CDR3 length: 14 amino acids. Germline CDR1 LGHNA, CDR2 YSLEER. PCR employed 60 Vbeta and 13 Jbeta primers. Produced via immunoSEQ multiplex PCR; TCRdb's table is partial and in-frame only. This sample's table has about 72,000 clones. This receptor was taken from a woman in her thirties or forties in good health and CMV-seropositive. The chain combines TRBV4-3 with TRBJ1-2; D call uncertain. Material: PBMCs. CDR3 residues: CASSQDRLGSGYTF. As DNA, the CDR3 is TGCGCCAGCAGCCAAGATCGTCTCGGGAGCGGCTACACCTTC.